This entry lists 26 T cell receptor beta chains sequenced from one sample in a study of chemoradiotherapy in HPV16-positive cancers. Some clones are missing from TCRdb's copy, which holds only in-frame ones; the method was immunoSEQ multiplex PCR. The table records about 22,000 clones, roughly 92% of them present only once. The sample in question was blood, obtained from a patient who underwent chemoradiotherapy. The receptors stem from a human donor with HPV-associated anogenital cancer.

This clone was counted once. The V and J genes are TRBV28 and TRBJ2-5; 7 positions agree with TRBD1. The CDR3 runs 15 residues. With V trimmed by 3 bases and J by 1 base, 5 bases remained unmatched. Germline V gene sequence: CDR1 MDHEN, CDR2 SYDVKM. The chain's CDR3 is CASSFPDRAQETQYF. The CDR3 DNA is TGTGCCAGCAGTTTTCCAGACAGGGCCCAAGAGACCCAGTACTTC. Full variable domain (outside the CDR3, taken from reference TRBV28 and TRBJ2-5): DVKVTQSSRYLVKRTGEKVFLECVQDMDHENMFWYRQDPGLGLRLIYFSYDVKMKEKGDIPEGYSVSREKKERFSLILESASTNQTSMYLCASSFPDRAQETQYFGPGTRLLVL.

The chain joins TRBV2 to TRBJ1-2; D call uncertain. Germline V gene sequence: CDR1 SNHLY, CDR2 FYNNEI. This CDR3 spans 12 amino acids. V was pared by 6 bases and J by 8 bases, with 13 bases between. The DNA for the CDR3 is TGTGCCAGCAGGAGGACTGTAGGGGGCTACACCTTC. It specifies CASRRTVGGYTF. The full variable domain, completed using reference TRBV2 and TRBJ1-2, is EPEVTQTPSHQVTQMGQEVILRCVPISNHLYFYWYRQILGQKVEFLVSFYNNEISEKSEIFDDQFSVERPDGSNFTLKIRSTKLEDSAMYFCASRRTVGGYTFGSGTRLTVV.

CDR3 DNA: TGTGCCAGCAGCCGTCACACAGGGGGGTCACAGAGTACGCAGTATTTT. Translated, it gives CASSRHTGGSQSTQYF. The rearrangement uses TRBV11-1 and TRBJ2-3; 8 positions match TRBD1. V dropped 5 bases and J dropped 8; count of bases not matched to a gene: 15. From germline, CDR1 is SGHAT and CDR2 FQDESV (reference sequence). CDR3 length: 16 residues. Complete variable domain (other parts from reference TRBV11-1 and TRBJ2-3): EAEVAQSPRYKITEKSQAVAFWCDPISGHATLYWYRQILGQGPELLVQFQDESVVDDSQLPKDRFSAERLKGVDSTLKIQPAELGDSAMYLCASSRHTGGSQSTQYFGPGTRLTVL.

The V gene is TRBV9, the J gene TRBJ2-2, with D possibly TRBD1 on 5 matching bases. Germline V gene sequence: CDR1 SGDLS, CDR2 YYNGEE. The CDR3 totals 15 residues. V was shortened by 0 bases and J by 2 bases, with 8 bases between the two germline ends. The CDR3 region has the DNA TGTGCCAGCAGCGTAGTGGGGCTAAACACCGGGGAGCTGTTTTTT. Amino acids: CASSVVGLNTGELFF.

V and J are TRBV6-6 and TRBJ1-1; possible D gene TRBD1, 5 bases. Germline loops: CDR1 MNHNY, CDR2 SVGAGI (reference sequence). The CDR3 is 14 residues long. V was shortened by 6 bases and J by 3 bases, with 14 bases between the two germline ends. The CDR3 here is CASSYRGADTEAFF. In DNA form, the CDR3 reads TGTGCCAGCAGCTACCGCGGGGCGGACACTGAAGCTTTCTTT.

This chain uses TRBV15 with TRBJ2-7, with TRBD2 matching over 11 bases. Trimming at V came to 2 bases and at J to 3 bases, leaving 12 bases not matched to a gene. CDR1 and CDR2 from the germline V gene are LNHNV and YYDKDF (reference sequence). CDR3 length equals 18 residues. This chain's CDR3 is CATSRPPGASGRHYEQYF. The DNA of the CDR3 is TGTGCCACCAGCAGACCACCCGGGGCTAGCGGGAGGCACTACGAGCAGTACTTC.

V usage is TRBV7-2 and J usage is TRBJ1-6, with D tentatively TRBD1 (5 bases). Germline V lookup: CDR1 SGHTA, CDR2 FQGNSA. The CDR3 runs 14 residues. Trimming removed 2 bases from V and 5 bases from J, with 7 bases in between. CDR3 in amino acids: CASSLQGNNSPLHF. For the CDR3, the DNA is TGTGCCAGCAGCTTACAGGGTAATAATTCACCCCTCCACTTT.

The V and J genes are TRBV5-1 and TRBJ1-4; a possible D gene is TRBD1 (5 bases). V lost 3 bases and J 4 bases, leaving 10 bases between the germline ends. Germline V CDR1 and CDR2: SGHRS, YFSETQ. CDR3 length equals 14 residues. The CDR3 here is CASSSQVFNEKLFF. The CDR3 region has the DNA TGCGCCAGCAGCTCACAGGTGTTTAATGAAAAACTGTTTTTT.

The rearrangement links TRBV6-6 to TRBJ2-5; 10 bases map to TRBD2. The CDR3 totals 15 residues. With V trimmed by 4 bases and J by 5 bases, 7 bases remained unmatched. Germline assignment: CDR1 MNHNY and CDR2 SVGAGI (reference sequence). CDR3 sequence (DNA): TGTGCCAGCAGTTCCGCCGGGACTAGCGATGAGACCCAGTACTTC. This codes for CASSSAGTSDETQYF.

Worth noting for this clone: Other DNA sequences of this sample code for an identical CDR3. The chain couples TRBV7-9 to TRBJ1-5; maybe TRBD1 (5 bases). V lost 3 bases, J lost 0 bases, and 9 bases lay in between. Germline lookup yields CDR1 SEHNR and CDR2 FQNEAQ (reference sequence). This CDR3 spans 15 amino acids. In DNA, the CDR3 is TGTGCCAGCAGCTTGGGGGGTTATAGCAATCAGCCCCAGCATTTT. Translated: CASSLGGYSNQPQHF.

This clone was recorded only once. The chain recombines TRBV4-1 with TRBJ2-7, with D perhaps matching TRBD1 (5 bases). V was trimmed by 5 bases and J by 6 bases, leaving 14 bases between them. The CDR3 runs 13 residues. Germline V gene data show CDR1 as MGHRA and CDR2 as YSYEKL. The CDR3 region has the DNA TGCGCCAGCAGCATTACAGTAGGGGTCGAGCAGTACTTC. This gives the protein CASSITVGVEQYF.

The CDR3 reads CASSYGRGGQNEQFF. CDR3 bases: TGTGCCAGCAGTTACGGCCGGGGGGGCCAGAATGAGCAGTTCTTC. V usage is TRBV6-5 and J usage is TRBJ2-1; the match to TRBD2 covers 8 bases. Trimming cost V 2 bases and J 7 bases; bases outside gene matches: 7. Germline assignment: CDR1 MNHEY and CDR2 SVGAGI. This CDR3 region has 15 residues.

The CDR3 sequence is CASSFLTGAFSYEQYF. The CDR3 nucleotides are TGTGCCAGCAGCTTTCTGACAGGGGCGTTCTCCTACGAGCAGTACTTC. J is TRBJ2-7 and V is TRBV7-9, with 8 nucleotides matching TRBD1. The CDR3 has 16 residues. The trim removed 3 bases at V and 0 bases at J, leaving 7 bases unmatched. The germline gives CDR1 SEHNR, CDR2 FQNEAQ (reference sequence).

The chain couples TRBV27 to TRBJ1-2; TRBD1 might be the D (5 bases). CDR1 is MNHEY and CDR2 is SMNVEV in the germline V gene (reference sequence). The ends were cut back, 5 bases at V and 5 bases at J, with 18 bases in the middle. CDR3 length: 15 residues. The CDR3 spells CASSPNPQGNYGYTF. The CDR3 DNA is TGTGCCAGCAGTCCCAACCCCCAGGGAAATTATGGCTACACCTTC.

This clone showed up just once. This chain uses TRBV9 with TRBJ1-4, with 7 bases identical to TRBD1. Germline trimming cut 3 bases from V and 4 bases from J; bases unmatched to any gene: 6. The CDR3 totals 15 residues. Germline loops: CDR1 SGDLS, CDR2 YYNGEE. CDR3 residues: CASSAGQESNEKLFF. The CDR3 DNA reads as TGTGCCAGCAGCGCCGGACAGGAGAGTAATGAAAAACTGTTTTTT.

The chain has TRBV7-2 and TRBJ2-1; 7 nucleotides line up with TRBD2. The V and J ends lost 2 bases and 6 bases, in that order; junction bases with no gene match: 13. CDR3 length: 17 amino acids. Germline V CDR1 and CDR2: SGHTA, FQGNSA. Written as DNA, the CDR3 is TGTGCCAGCAGCTTATTTGGTGCGGGAGTAGGATCCAATGAGCAGTTCTTC. This encodes CASSLFGAGVGSNEQFF.

The V and J genes are TRBV5-1 and TRBJ2-7; TRBD1 matches at 9 bases. The ends lost 6 bases at V and 6 bases at J; junction bases unmatched: 10. CDR1 is SGHRS, CDR2 YFSETQ, per germline. The CDR3 extends over 14 amino acids. CDR3 coding DNA: TGCGCCAGCAAGGTCGGGACAGGGACGTCCGAGCAGTACTTC. It translates to CASKVGTGTSEQYF.

This chain connects TRBV6-1 to TRBJ1-5; a possible D gene is TRBD1 (5 bases). Trimming left V 8 bases short and J 6 bases short, with 17 bases between. This CDR3 contains 14 residues. The germline V gene encodes CDR1 MNHNS and CDR2 SASEGT. CDR3 loop: CASQWGEAAQPQHF. Written as DNA, the CDR3 is TGTGCCAGCCAGTGGGGGGAGGCAGCTCAGCCCCAGCATTTT.

This clone showed up just once. The chain joins TRBV5-1 to TRBJ1-5; D ambiguous. Germline CDR1 SGHRS, CDR2 YFSETQ. Trimming took 5 bases from V and 0 from J, leaving 6 bases between them. This CDR3 spans 13 amino acids. The CDR3 bases are TGCGCCAGCAGACGGGATAGCAATCAGCCCCAGCATTTT. Its translation: CASRRDSNQPQHF.

V gene TRBV18 combines with J gene TRBJ1-1, with a possible D match to TRBD1 (5 bases). The CDR3 is made up of 14 amino acids. Germline CDR1 is KGHSH and CDR2 is LQKENI. The V end was cut by 4 bases, the J end by 2 bases, with 11 bases between. The CDR3 loop reads CASSRGSGNTEAFF. The CDR3 nucleotides are TGTGCCAGCTCACGGGGGTCAGGCAACACTGAAGCTTTCTTT.

The rearrangement joins TRBV6-4 to TRBJ2-2, with 12 bases matching TRBD2. The CDR3 runs 15 residues. The ends lost 6 bases at V and 3 bases at J; junction bases unmatched: 2. Germline-derived CDR1 and CDR2 are MRHNA and SNTAGT. DNA for the CDR3: TGTGCCAGCAGCCGACTAGCGGGAGACACCGGGGAGCTGTTTTTT. Its translation is CASSRLAGDTGELFF.

The chain carries TRBV18 and TRBJ2-2; 8 positions agree with TRBD1. CDR1 and CDR2 from the germline V gene are KGHSH and LQKENI. CDR3 length: 15 amino acids. Trimming removed 2 bases from V and 3 bases from J; junction bases left unmatched: 2. CDR3 DNA sequence: TGTGCCAGCTCACCAAGACAGGGGTACACCGGGGAGCTGTTTTTT. Translating it yields CASSPRQGYTGELFF.

The V and J genes are TRBV4-1 and TRBJ1-1; the D gene is possibly TRBD1 (6 bases). Germline V gene lookup returns CDR1 MGHRA and CDR2 YSYEKL. The length of the CDR3 is 15 residues. With 2 bases removed from V and 1 base from J, the gap between germline ends came to 11 bases. The CDR3 DNA sequence: TGCGCCAGCAGCCAAAGCGAGACAGGGAACACTGAAGCTTTCTTT. Its translation is CASSQSETGNTEAFF.

The chain uses TRBV5-5 and TRBJ2-7, with 7 bases aligning to TRBD1. Germline V gene lookup returns CDR1 SGHKS and CDR2 YYEKEE (reference sequence). The CDR3 spans 14 residues. With V trimmed by 4 bases and J by 3 bases, 7 bases remained unmatched. In DNA form, the CDR3 reads TGTGCCAGCAGCACGACAGGGAGAATCTACGAGCAGTACTTC. Translating gives CASSTTGRIYEQYF. Full variable domain (missing parts from reference TRBV5-5 and TRBJ2-7): DAGVTQSPTHLIKTRGQQVTLRCSPISGHKSVSWYQQVLGQGPQFIFQYYEKEERGRGNFPDRFSARQFPNYSSELNVNALLLGDSALYLCASSTTGRIYEQYFGPGTRLTVT.

The chain carries TRBV5-6 and TRBJ2-7; 8 bases align to TRBD1. The CDR3 contains 15 residues. Germline V CDR1 and CDR2: SGHDT, YYEEEE. V lost 0 bases and J lost 6; bases outside the gene matches: 8. CDR3 DNA sequence: TGTGCCAGCAGCTTGGGGCCAGGGGGCGCGACCGAGCAGTACTTC. Amino acids: CASSLGPGGATEQYF.

This clone was seen only once. The V gene is TRBV11-2, the J gene TRBJ2-2; no clear D. CDR3 length equals 15 residues. Germline V CDR1 and CDR2: SGHAT, FQNNGV. V lost 5 bases and J 3 bases, leaving 13 bases between the germline ends. The CDR3 spells CASSRYLSYTGELFF. DNA for the CDR3: TGTGCCAGCAGCCGGTATTTATCCTACACCGGGGAGCTGTTTTTT. The full variable domain, in which reference TRBV11-2 and TRBJ2-2 provide the parts outside the CDR3, is EAGVAQSPRYKIIEKRQSVAFWCNPISGHATLYWYQQILGQGPKLLIQFQNNGVVDDSQLPKDRFSAERLKGVDSTLKIQPAKLEDSAVYLCASSRYLSYTGELFFGEGSRLTVL.